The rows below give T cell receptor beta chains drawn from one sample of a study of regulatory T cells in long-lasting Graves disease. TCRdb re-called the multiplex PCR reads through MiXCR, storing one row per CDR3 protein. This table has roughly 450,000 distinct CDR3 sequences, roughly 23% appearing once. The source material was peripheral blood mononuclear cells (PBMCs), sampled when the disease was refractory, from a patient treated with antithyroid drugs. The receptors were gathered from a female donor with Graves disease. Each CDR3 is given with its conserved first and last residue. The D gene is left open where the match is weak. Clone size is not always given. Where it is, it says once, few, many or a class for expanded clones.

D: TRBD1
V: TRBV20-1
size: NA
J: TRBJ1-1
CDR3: CSASQGGLYTEAFF
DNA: TGCAGTGCTAGCCAGGGGGGGCTGTACACTGAAGCTTTCTTT

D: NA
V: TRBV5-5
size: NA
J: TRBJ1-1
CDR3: CASSQDTTLNTEAFF
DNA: TGTGCCAGCAGCCAGGACACTACCTTGAACACTGAAGCTTTCTTT

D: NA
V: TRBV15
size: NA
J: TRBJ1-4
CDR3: CATSRVAATNEKLVF
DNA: TGTGCCACCAGCAGAGTAGCTGCAACTAATGAAAAACTGGTTTTT

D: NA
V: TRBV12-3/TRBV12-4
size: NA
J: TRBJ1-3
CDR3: CASSLEGQASGNTIYF
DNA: TGTGCCAGCAGTTTAGAGGGGCAGGCCTCTGGAAACACCATATATTTT

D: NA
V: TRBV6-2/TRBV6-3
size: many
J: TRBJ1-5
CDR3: CASSYLDSYQPQHF
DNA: TGTGCCAGCAGTTACTTGGACAGCTATCAGCCCCAGCATTTT

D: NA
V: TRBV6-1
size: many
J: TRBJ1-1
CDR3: CASSETQNTEAFF
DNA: TGTGCCAGCAGTGAGACACAGAACACTGAAGCTTTCTTT

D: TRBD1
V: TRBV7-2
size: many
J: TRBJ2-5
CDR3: CASSLRDRAAVQETQYF
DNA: TGTGCCAGCAGCTTAAGAGACAGGGCCGCCGTTCAAGAGACCCAGTACTTC

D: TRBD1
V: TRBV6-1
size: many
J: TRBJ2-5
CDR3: CASSDSRDRGGLVETQYF
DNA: TGTGCCAGCAGTGACAGCCGGGACAGGGGAGGATTGGTGGAGACCCAGTACTTC

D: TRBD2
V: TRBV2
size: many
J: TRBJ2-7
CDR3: CASSWRLAGEDEQYF
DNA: TGTGCCAGCTCATGGCGGTTAGCGGGAGAGGACGAGCAGTACTTC

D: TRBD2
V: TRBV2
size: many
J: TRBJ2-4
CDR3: CASTGLAGGNIQYF
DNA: TGTGCCAGCACCGGACTAGCGGGAGGAAACATTCAGTACTTC

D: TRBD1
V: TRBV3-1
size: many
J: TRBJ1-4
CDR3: CASSATGGGEKLFF
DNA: TGTGCCAGCAGCGCGACAGGGGGCGGTGAAAAACTGTTTTTT

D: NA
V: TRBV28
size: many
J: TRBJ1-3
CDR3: CASTPHGVGNTIYF
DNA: TGTGCCAGCACTCCCCACGGGGTTGGAAACACCATATATTTT

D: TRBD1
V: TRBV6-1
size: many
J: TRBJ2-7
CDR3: CASSNPTGTGALEQYF
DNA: TGTGCCAGCAGTAACCCGACCGGGACAGGGGCTTTGGAGCAGTACTTC

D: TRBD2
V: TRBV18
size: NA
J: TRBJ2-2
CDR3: CASSRLAGHTGELFF
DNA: TGTGCCAGCTCACGGCTAGCGGGACACACCGGGGAGCTGTTTTTT

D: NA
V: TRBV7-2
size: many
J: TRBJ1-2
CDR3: CASSLAGAPNYGYTF
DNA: TGTGCCAGCAGCTTAGCGGGGGCGCCTAACTATGGCTACACCTTC

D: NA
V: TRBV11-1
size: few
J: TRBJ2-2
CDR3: CASGRQDGTGELFF
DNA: TGTGCCAGCGGCCGTCAGGACGGCACCGGGGAGCTGTTTTTT

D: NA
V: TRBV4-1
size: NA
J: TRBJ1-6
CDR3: CASSQDRIDSPLHF
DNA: TGCGCCAGCAGCCAAGATCGAATAGATTCACCCCTCCACTTT

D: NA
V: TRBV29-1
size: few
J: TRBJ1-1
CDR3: CSTDGGGTEAFF
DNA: TGCAGCACCGACGGGGGGGGCACTGAAGCTTTCTTT

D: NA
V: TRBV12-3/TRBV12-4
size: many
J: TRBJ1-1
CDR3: CASSLDVLGMNTEAFF
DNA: TGTGCCAGCAGTTTAGATGTTTTGGGAATGAACACTGAAGCTTTCTTT

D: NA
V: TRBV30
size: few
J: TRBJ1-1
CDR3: CAWGRIRREDTEAFF
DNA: TGTGCCTGGGGCCGGATCCGCCGAGAGGACACTGAAGCTTTCTTT

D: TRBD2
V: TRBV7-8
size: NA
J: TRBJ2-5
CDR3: CASSRRWRENAETQYF
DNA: TGTGCCAGCAGTCGCCGCTGGCGGGAGAATGCAGAGACCCAGTACTTC

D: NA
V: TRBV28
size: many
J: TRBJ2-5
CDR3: CASSSGGREETQYF
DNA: TGTGCCAGCAGTTCCGGTGGGCGGGAAGAGACCCAGTACTTC

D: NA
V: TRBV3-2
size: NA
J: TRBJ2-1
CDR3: CASRPSGRGFGEQFF
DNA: TGTGCCAGCAGACCTAGCGGGAGAGGGTTTGGTGAGCAGTTCTTC

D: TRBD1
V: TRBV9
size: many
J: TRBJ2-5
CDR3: CASSARQGQETQYF
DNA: TGTGCCAGCAGCGCCCGACAGGGTCAAGAGACCCAGTACTTC

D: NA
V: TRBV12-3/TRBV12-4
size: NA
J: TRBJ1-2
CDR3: CASSPQGSTHVNYGYTF
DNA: TGTGCCAGCAGCCCCCAGGGGTCTACGCACGTTAACTATGGCTACACCTTC

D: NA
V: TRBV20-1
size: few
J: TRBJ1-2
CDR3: CSARVGGLLHGYTF
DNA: TGCAGTGCTAGAGTGGGGGGGTTGTTACATGGCTACACCTTC

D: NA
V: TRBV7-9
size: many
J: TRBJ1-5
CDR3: CASSSPGPFQPQHF
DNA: TGTGCCAGCAGCAGTCCAGGGCCATTCCAGCCCCAGCATTTT

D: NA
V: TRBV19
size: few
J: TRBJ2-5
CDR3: CATNLGGAMEETQYF
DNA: TGTGCCACCAATCTCGGAGGAGCGATGGAAGAGACCCAGTACTTC

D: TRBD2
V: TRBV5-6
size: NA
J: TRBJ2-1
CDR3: CASSPGLAGSEQFF
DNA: TGTGCCAGCAGCCCGGGACTAGCGGGTAGTGAGCAGTTCTTC

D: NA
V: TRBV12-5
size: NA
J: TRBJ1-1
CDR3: CASGLSQDSLEAFF
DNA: TGTGCTAGTGGTTTGTCCCAGGACAGCCTTGAAGCTTTCTTT

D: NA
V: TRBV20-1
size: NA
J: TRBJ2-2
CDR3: CSARDTDTGELFF
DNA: TGCAGTGCTAGAGATACAGACACCGGGGAGCTGTTTTTT

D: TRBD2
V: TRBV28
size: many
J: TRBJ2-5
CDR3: CASRPGLAGDADKEIQYF
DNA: TGTGCCAGCAGACCCGGGCTAGCGGGGGACGCCGATAAAGAGATCCAGTACTTC

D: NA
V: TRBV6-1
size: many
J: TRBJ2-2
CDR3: CASRRGLRDTGELFF
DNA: TGTGCCAGCAGGAGAGGCTTAAGGGACACCGGGGAGCTGTTTTTT

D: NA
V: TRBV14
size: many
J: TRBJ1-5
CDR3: CASSQGSVQPQHF
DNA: TGTGCCAGCAGCCAAGGTTCGGTTCAGCCCCAGCATTTT

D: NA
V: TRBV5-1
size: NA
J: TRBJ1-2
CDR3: CASSLGDSDYRYTF
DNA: TGCGCCAGCAGCTTGGGTGACAGCGATTACCGCTACACCTTC

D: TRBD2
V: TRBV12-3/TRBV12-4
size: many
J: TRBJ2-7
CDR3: CATGGTSGSPLYEQYF
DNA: TGTGCCACCGGGGGGACTAGCGGGAGCCCATTATACGAGCAGTACTTC

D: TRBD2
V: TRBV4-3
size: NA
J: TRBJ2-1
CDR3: CASSQDRLAGRVYNEQFF
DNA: TGCGCCAGCAGCCAAGATAGACTAGCGGGGAGGGTTTACAATGAGCAGTTCTTC

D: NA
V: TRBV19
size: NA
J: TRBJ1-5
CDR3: CASSLRQARGYSNQPQHF
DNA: TGTGCCAGTAGTCTCCGACAGGCCCGCGGCTATAGCAATCAGCCCCAGCATTTT

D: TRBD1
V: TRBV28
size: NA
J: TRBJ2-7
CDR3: CASSYRGTEQYF
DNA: TGTGCCAGCAGTTACAGGGGGACCGAGCAGTACTTC

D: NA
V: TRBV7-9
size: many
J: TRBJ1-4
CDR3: CASSFGGEKLFF
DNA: TGTGCCAGCAGCTTCGGCGGTGAAAAACTGTTTTTT

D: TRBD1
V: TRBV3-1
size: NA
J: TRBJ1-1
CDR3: CASSQDGGGGGEAFF
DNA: TGTGCCAGCAGCCAAGATGGAGGGGGCGGCGGTGAAGCTTTCTTT

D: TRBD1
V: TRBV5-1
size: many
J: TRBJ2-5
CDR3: CASSLFMAGGIETQYF
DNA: TGCGCCAGCAGCTTGTTTATGGCAGGGGGAATCGAGACCCAGTACTTC

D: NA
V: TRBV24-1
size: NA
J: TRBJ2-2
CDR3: CATSGGDPGELFF
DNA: TGTGCCACCAGTGGCGGGGACCCCGGGGAGCTGTTTTTT

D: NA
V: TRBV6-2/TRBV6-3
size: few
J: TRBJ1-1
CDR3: CASSYLGGLTNTEAFF
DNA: TGTGCCAGCAGTTACCTCGGGGGCCTAACGAACACTGAAGCTTTCTTT

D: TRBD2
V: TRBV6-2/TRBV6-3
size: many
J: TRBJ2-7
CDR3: CASTILAGTYEQYF
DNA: TGTGCCAGCACCATACTAGCGGGAACCTACGAGCAGTACTTC

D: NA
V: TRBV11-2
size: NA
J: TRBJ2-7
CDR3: CASSLDSLGEQYF
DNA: TGTGCCAGCAGCTTAGATAGTCTGGGCGAGCAGTACTTC